Listed below are T cell receptor beta chains from one sample, sequenced in a study of blood T cell dynamics during melanoma immunotherapy. Only in-frame clones appear in the TCRdb table, and some are missing; sequencing was by immunoSEQ multiplex PCR. The sample shows around 16,000 clones, approximately 90% of them seen only once. Here the sequenced sample was blood, taken from a patient treated with checkpoint blockade. The receptors derive from a human donor with melanoma. Each CDR3 is given with its conserved first and last residue. D genes are given only for firm matches. The size field is filled for only some rows; it gives once, few, many or a size class.

v_call	clone_size	j_call	d_call	cdr3_nt	cdr3_aa
TRBV7-8	.	TRBJ2-7	TRBD2	TGTGCCAGCAGCCCGGCGGGACTAGCGATCTCCTACGAGCAGTACTTC	CASSPAGLAISYEQYF
TRBV5-1	.	TRBJ2-3	TRBD1	TGCGCCAGCAGTAATAGGACAGGGGCAACAGATACGCAGTATTTT	CASSNRTGATDTQYF
TRBV11-2	.	TRBJ2-3	.	TGTGCCAGCAGCTTAGATCAAGGAACTACTGGGGGAACAGATACGCAGTATTTT	CASSLDQGTTGGTDTQYF
TRBV7-9	.	TRBJ2-2	TRBD1	TGTGCCAGCACCCCGGGACAGGGGGACACCGGGGAGCTGTTTTTT	CASTPGQGDTGELFF
TRBV27	.	TRBJ2-1	.	TGTGCCAGCAGTTGGGACGGGACACAGTACAATGAGCAGTTCTTC	CASSWDGTQYNEQFF
TRBV11-2	once	TRBJ2-1	TRBD2	TGTGCCAGCAGCTTATCCGGGGGGACCTACAATGAGCAGTTCTTC	CASSLSGGTYNEQFF
TRBV10-3	once	TRBJ1-1	.	TGTGCCATCAGTGTAGAGGGGGAGGGGAACACTGAAGCTTTCTTT	CAISVEGEGNTEAFF
TRBV28	.	TRBJ2-1	.	TGTGCCAGCAGTTTACGTGCCCATGAGCAGTTCTTC	CASSLRAHEQFF
TRBV27	large	TRBJ2-7	TRBD2	TGTGCCAGCAGTTTGGCCCAGCGGGAGCTTTACTTC	CASSLAQRELYF
TRBV19	.	TRBJ2-3	.	TGTGCCTCGACGTGGACAGATACGCAGTATTTT	CASTWTDTQYF
TRBV27	.	TRBJ1-6	.	TGTGCCAGCAGTACGAATAATTCACCCCTCCACTTT	CASSTNNSPLHF
TRBV7-9	.	TRBJ2-1	.	TGTGCCAGCAGCTCTTACCCCGCCAGCTCCTACAATGAGCAGTTCTTC	CASSSYPASSYNEQFF
TRBV25-1	once	TRBJ1-5	.	TGTGCCAGCAGTGAATCTTATTGGAATCAGCCCCAGCATTTT	CASSESYWNQPQHF
TRBV7-2	.	TRBJ2-1	TRBD2	TGTGCCAGCAGCTTAAGCGGGAGGGCCTACAATGAGCAGTTCTTC	CASSLSGRAYNEQFF
TRBV28	.	TRBJ1-2	.	TGTGCCAGCAACCAGGGTTTCGGCTACACCTTC	CASNQGFGYTF
TRBV2	.	TRBJ1-4	TRBD1	TGTGCCAGCAGTGGCTTGGGACAGGGTGAGGATGAAAAACTGTTTTTT	CASSGLGQGEDEKLFF
TRBV27	.	TRBJ1-6	TRBD1	TGTGCCAGCAGTTTATCGGGGACAGGGTGGAATTCACCCCTCCACTTT	CASSLSGTGWNSPLHF
TRBV11-2	.	TRBJ2-7	.	TGTGCCAGCAGCTTAGCCCCGCCCGGTTCTCCCTACGAGCAGTACTTC	CASSLAPPGSPYEQYF
TRBV29-1	.	TRBJ1-1	TRBD1	TGCAGCGTTGAAAGGACAGGGGGCTGGGCCGAAGCTTTCTTT	CSVERTGGWAEAFF
TRBV9	.	TRBJ2-7	.	TGTGCCAGCAGCGTAGTCGACGGTGCCTACGAGCAGTACTTC	CASSVVDGAYEQYF